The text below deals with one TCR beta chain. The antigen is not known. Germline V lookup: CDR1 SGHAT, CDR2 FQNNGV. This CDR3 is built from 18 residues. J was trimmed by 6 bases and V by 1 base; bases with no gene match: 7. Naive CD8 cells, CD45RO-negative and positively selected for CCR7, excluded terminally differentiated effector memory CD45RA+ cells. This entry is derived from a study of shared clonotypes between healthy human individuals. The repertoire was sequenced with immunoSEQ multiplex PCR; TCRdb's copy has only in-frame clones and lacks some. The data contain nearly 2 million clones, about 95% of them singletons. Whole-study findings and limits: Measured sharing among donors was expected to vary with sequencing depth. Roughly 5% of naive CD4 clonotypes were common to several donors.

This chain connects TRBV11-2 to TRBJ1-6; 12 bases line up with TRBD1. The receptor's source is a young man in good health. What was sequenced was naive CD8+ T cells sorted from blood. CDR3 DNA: TGTGCCAGCAGCTTAGCGGGGACAGGGGGCAATCGTAATTCACCCCTCCACTTT. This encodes CASSLAGTGGNRNSPLHF.